This entry is about one T cell receptor (beta chain). Its antigen is not yet known. No much larger clone is present one base from it, and per-base qualities are unavailable. FACS was used to sort naive T cells as CD45RA+ cells and memory T cells as CD45RO+ CD4+ or CD8+ cells. The T cells used for TCR sequencing were obtained from a couple of healthy control subjects. Sorted T cell subsets that were not stimulated were used as baseline controls for the mixed lymphocyte reactions. Genomic DNA was extracted with the Qiagen DNeasy Blood & Tissue Kit. A multiplexed two-step PCR with Vbeta-specific forward primers and Jbeta-specific reverse primers was used to amplify the TCRbeta CDR3 regions. Through the immunoSEQ service, TCRbeta libraries were sequenced on an Illumina instrument. Regarding the original processing steps: IMGT annotation was used to assign V, D and J genes, and synthetic CDR3 analogues were used to correct counts for multiplex PCR bias. The immunoSEQ Analyzer calculated repertoire clonality as one minus the normalized Shannon entropy. Fisher's exact test with Benjamini-Hochberg false discovery rate control was used to define clonal expansion, with two-tailed P<0.01. TCRdb stores this immuneACCESS table with in-frame sequences only. Part of the clones is absent; in the studies checked, under half of the shortfall reflects unresolved V genes, and no reason is known for the rest. V and J calls and clone size are as listed in that table; D and trimming were resolved from the DNA. This sample lists almost 30,000 clones; 75% to 80% were detected once. The top ten hold roughly 2.2% of the sample.

The record originates from a study of regulatory dendritic cells for organ transplantation (TCRdb year 2017). Regarding the research as a whole: TCRbeta repertoires were sequenced from sorted naive and memory CD4+ and CD8+ T cells before and after allostimulation with regulatory or mature dendritic cells. Results the study describes overall, beyond this receptor: Among the resting subsets, memory CD8+ T cells contained the most alloreactive TCR clonotypes. In both subjects, allostimulation led to expansion of memory CD8+ clones, though the expansion induced by regulatory dendritic cells appeared to be more limited than that induced by mature dendritic cells. Naive CD4+ and CD8+ T cells showed highly diverse repertoires, whereas memory cells were less diverse and memory CD8+ cells were the most oligoclonal. Only a couple of subjects were sequenced, and the authors noted considerable between-individual heterogeneity in the alloreactive memory CD8+ T cell pool.

V lost 8 bases and J lost 3 bases; the stretch between them is 10 bases long. The CDR3 runs 12 residues from the cysteine to the phenylalanine. Just the 36-base CDR3 DNA is kept, in frame starting at base 1. Looking up the germline V gene yields CDR1 MDHEN and CDR2 SYDVKM. The sequence was obtained from a human donor in good health. Sequences were obtained from memory CD4+ T cells from blood. The sample's cell subset or site label, decoded: CD45RO+ memory T cells. The chain is made from TRBV28 and TRBJ1-1; TRBD1 is a possible D gene, resting on 6 matching bases. The sequenced DNA: TGTGCCAGCCTGCAGGGGTACACTGAAGCTTTCTTT. This yields the protein CASLQGYTEAFF.